The 32 T cell receptor beta chains presented below share a single source sample, sequenced in a study of T cells in Graves' hyperthyroidism and ophthalmopathy. RNA transcripts yielded amplified TCR beta CDR3 regions. First-round RT-PCR of the TCR CDR3 relied on the HTBI primer set. MiXCR, run by TCRdb on the multiplex PCR reads, gives a single entry per CDR3 protein. The sample records 640,000 or so distinct CDR3 sequences, approximately 15% being singletons. Sequenced input: blood. The source of these receptors is a woman aged 18-35 years with Graves' ophthalmopathy.

This clonotype was detected ten times or more. The genes are TRBV19 and TRBJ2-2; D is unresolved. CDR3 size: 15 residues. The germline V gene has CDR1 LNHDA and CDR2 SQIVND (reference sequence). V was cut by 6 bases and J by 3 bases, with 14 bases left in between. The CDR3 DNA reads TGTGCCAGTAGGGCCGTCGAGCTCTACACCGGGGAGCTGTTTTTT. This codes for CASRAVELYTGELFF.

This clonotype was recorded many times. This chain connects TRBV5-7 to TRBJ2-7; TRBD1 aligns across 8 bases. TRBV5-7 falls under the ORF class, with uncertain function. V trimming: 4 bases; J trimming: 2 bases; junction bases outside the gene matches: 8. This CDR3 has 15 amino acids. As DNA, the CDR3 is TGTGCCAGCAGCCCGAGGAACAGGGGGACCTACGAGCAGTACTTC. Its translation: CASSPRNRGTYEQYF.

This clonotype was observed many times. V is TRBV20-1 and J is TRBJ2-7; 9 nucleotides agree with TRBD1. V lost 3 bases to trimming and J lost 7 bases; unmatched junction nucleotides: 10. The CDR3 runs to 14 residues. Germline CDR1 DFQATT, CDR2 SNEGSKA (reference sequence). The CDR3 bases are TGCAGTGCTAGTCAGACCGGGACAGGGAGAGAGCAGTACTTC. It yields the protein CSASQTGTGREQYF.

Only a few counts were recorded for this clonotype. The chain combines TRBV6-2 or TRBV6-3 with TRBJ2-3; tentatively, D is TRBD2 (5 bases). Looked up from germline, CDR1 is MNHEY and CDR2 is SVGEGT. Deletions cut 4 bases from V and 1 base from J, with 9 bases between. This CDR3 is built from 14 residues. In DNA form, the CDR3 reads TGTGCCAGCAGTTCCCAGCGGCGCACAGATACGCAGTATTTT. Translating it yields CASSSQRRTDTQYF.

This CDR3 reads CASSHRPGELFF. For the CDR3, the DNA is TGTGCCAGCAGCCATCGACCCGGGGAGCTGTTTTTT. The chain carries TRBV14 and TRBJ2-2; D uncertain. CDR1 and CDR2 (germline): SGHDN, FVKESK. Trimming shortened V by 3 bases and J by 6 bases, and 5 bases separated the two germline ends. The CDR3 covers 12 residues.

This clonotype was seen repeatedly, ten times or more. This rearrangement joins TRBV28 to TRBJ2-3; TRBD1 agrees at 8 bases. CDR3 size: 14 residues. Germline CDR1 is MDHEN and CDR2 is SYDVKM. J lost 2 bases, V lost 5 bases, and 3 bases had no gene match. CDR3 loop: CASSRDRNTDTQYF. The CDR3 nucleotides are TGTGCCAGCAGTCGGGACAGGAACACAGATACGCAGTATTTT.

This clonotype occurred many times. The CDR3 DNA is TGTGCCTGGCAGAGCAGCGGTACCTACAATGAGCAGTTCTTC. Translated, it gives CAWQSSGTYNEQFF. The chain links TRBV30 to TRBJ2-1, with a tentative D call TRBD2 (5 bases). Germline V gives CDR1 GTSNPN, CDR2 SVGIG (reference sequence). The CDR3 runs to 14 residues. With 5 bases removed from V and 2 bases from J, the gap between germline ends came to 13 bases.

The sample holds many counts of this clonotype. This chain joins TRBV6-2 or TRBV6-3 and TRBJ2-7, with D perhaps TRBD2 (6 bases). V lost 6 bases to trimming and J lost 6 bases, with 21 bases between them. The CDR3 runs to 15 residues. Germline loops: CDR1 MNHEY, CDR2 SVGEGT. For the CDR3, the DNA is TGTGCCAGCAGCTACCGGGGGATTTGGTATGTCGAGCAGTACTTC. Encoded protein: CASSYRGIWYVEQYF.

The rearrangement uses TRBV4-1 and TRBJ1-6; 11 positions agree with TRBD1. This CDR3 is 17 amino acids long. The V gene's germline CDR1 is MGHRA and CDR2 YSYEKL. The V and J ends lost 3 bases and 6 bases, in that order; junction bases with no gene match: 7. DNA for the CDR3: TGCGCCAGCAGCCAGGGGACAGGGGGTATACTTAATTCACCCCTCCACTTT. It translates to CASSQGTGGILNSPLHF.

As concerns this clonotype: Because the CDR3 is missing its conserved closing phenylalanine or tryptophan, this is likely a read error. This rearrangement joins TRBV28 to TRBJ2-7; TRBD2 agrees at 8 bases. The J segment lost 5 bases and the V segment lost 7 bases, leaving 16 bases of the junction unmatched. Germline V gene sequence: CDR1 MDHEN, CDR2 SYDVKM. CDR3 size: 16 residues. The CDR3 region has the DNA TGTGCCAGCACTCCTAGCATAGCGGGACTTTCCCACGAGCAGTACCTC. Encoded protein: CASTPSIAGLSHEQYL.

This clonotype was seen only once. This chain joins TRBV20-1 and TRBJ2-7; weak D call: TRBD2 (5 bases). This CDR3 is 14 amino acids long. Germline lookup yields CDR1 DFQATT and CDR2 SNEGSKA (reference sequence). V lost 6 bases and J lost 1, with 16 bases in between. CDR3 bases: TGCAGTGCCAGCAGCGGCGAGGTTTCCTACGAGCAGTACTTC. This gives the protein CSASSGEVSYEQYF.

The sample holds many counts of this clonotype. The chain combines TRBV27 with TRBJ2-1; the match to TRBD2 covers 10 bases. CDR3 length equals 17 residues. V lost 2 bases and J lost 3; bases outside the gene matches: 7. Germline V lookup: CDR1 MNHEY, CDR2 SMNVEV (reference sequence). This CDR3 is CASSLPIAGGNYNEQFF. The CDR3 bases are TGTGCCAGCAGTTTACCGATAGCGGGAGGAAACTACAATGAGCAGTTCTTC.

This clonotype has only a few counts. CDR3 residues: CASSFGTSGDNEQFF. CDR3 nucleotide sequence: TGTGCCAGCAGTTTCGGGACTAGCGGAGACAATGAGCAGTTCTTC. The chain links TRBV12-3 or TRBV12-4 to TRBJ2-1, with 11 positions matching TRBD2. This CDR3 region has 15 residues. Trimming took 3 bases from V and 5 from J; bases not matched to a gene: 3.

This clonotype was observed many times. In nucleotides, the CDR3 is TGTGCCAGCTCCTACAGGGCGCTGAACACTGAAGCTTTCTTT. Its translation is CASSYRALNTEAFF. This rearrangement joins TRBV18 to TRBJ1-1; possibly TRBD1 for D (6 bases). This CDR3 has 14 amino acids. Germline V gives CDR1 KGHSH, CDR2 LQKENI. The germline V and J ends were trimmed by 6 bases and 0 bases, with 11 bases remaining between them.

This clonotype showed up many times. The chain joins TRBV28 to TRBJ1-5; D gene unclear. Germline V gene lookup returns CDR1 MDHEN and CDR2 SYDVKM. CDR3 length: 14 residues. The V end lost 0 bases, the J end lost 2 bases, and 5 bases lay between the germline ends. This CDR3 is CASSLWDRNQPQHF. The DNA for the CDR3 is TGTGCCAGCAGTTTATGGGACCGCAATCAGCCCCAGCATTTT.

This clonotype was detected a few times. The chain links TRBV18 to TRBJ1-5; D might be TRBD1 (6 bases). V lost 3 bases, J lost 7 bases, and 16 bases lay in between. CDR3 length: 15 amino acids. CDR1 and CDR2 from the germline V gene are KGHSH and LQKENI. Here the CDR3 DNA reads TGTGCCAGCTCACCCCCGGGGGCAGGGGAACAGCCCCAGCATTTT. As protein: CASSPPGAGEQPQHF.

There are many counts of this clonotype. The chain carries TRBV7-2 and TRBJ1-2, with a tentative D call TRBD1 (5 bases). Germline V CDR1 and CDR2: SGHTA, FQGNSA. This CDR3 is 14 amino acids long. The V and J ends lost 5 bases and 8 bases respectively, with 18 bases between them. The CDR3 region has the DNA TGTGCCAGCAGCCAAATGCAGGGTTCAACGGGCTACACCTTC. It encodes CASSQMQGSTGYTF.

This clonotype was counted many times. V gene TRBV3-1 combines with J gene TRBJ2-5; no reliable D call. V lost 1 base, J lost 1 base, and 7 bases lay in between. This CDR3 has 14 amino acids. Germline V lookup: CDR1 LGHDT, CDR2 YNNKEL (reference sequence). CDR3 protein: CASSQVWGQETQYF. CDR3 DNA: TGTGCCAGCAGCCAAGTATGGGGCCAAGAGACCCAGTACTTC.

Worth noting for this clonotype: A much larger clone lies a single base off, so this may be a read error. The chain uses TRBV6-1 and TRBJ2-2, with D perhaps matching TRBD1 or TRBD2 (5 bases each). CDR1 and CDR2 from the germline V gene are MNHNS and SASEGT. This CDR3 is 16 amino acids long. CDR3 nucleotides: TGTGCCACCGGACAACTGGGAAGGGAGAACGCCGGGGAGCTGTTTTTT. Translated, it gives CATGQLGRENAGELFF.

This clonotype appeared many times. This chain uses TRBV14 with TRBJ2-7, with TRBD2 matching 7 bases. CDR1 is SGHDN and CDR2 is FVKESK in the germline V gene. V shed 0 bases and J 2 bases; nucleotides not matched to a gene: 10. The CDR3 extends over 17 amino acids. In DNA, the CDR3 is TGTGCCAGCAGCCAAGATGATATAACTAGCGTAGCCTACGAGCAGTACTTC. This translates into CASSQDDITSVAYEQYF.

This clonotype has at least ten counts. The CDR3, as DNA: TGTGCCAGCAGTTTAATTCCCGGGACACAAACTCAGCCCCAGCATTTT. It encodes CASSLIPGTQTQPQHF. The chain carries TRBV27 and TRBJ1-5; D possibly corresponds to TRBD1 (6 bases). V was pared by 2 bases and J by 6 bases, with 17 bases between. CDR1 and CDR2 (germline): MNHEY, SMNVEV (reference sequence). CDR3 length: 16 residues.

This clonotype was counted only a few times. An end of the junction differs from the germline gene, which may be a read error. The chain couples TRBV6-2 or TRBV6-3 to TRBJ2-5; D uncertain. This CDR3 contains 13 residues. CDR1 and CDR2 from the germline V gene are MNHEY and SVGEGT. CDR3 sequence reads: CAGSSPAQETQYF. CDR3 DNA: TGTGCCGGCAGTTCCCCAGCCCAAGAGACCCAGTACTTC.

This clonotype was counted ten times or more. The rearrangement links TRBV6-2 or TRBV6-3 to TRBJ2-3; 8 bases are shared with TRBD1. The ends lost 5 bases at V and 4 bases at J; junction bases unmatched: 14. The CDR3 contains 17 residues. CDR1 and CDR2 from the germline V gene are MNHEY and SVGEGT. CDR3 protein: CASSHAGGLVYADTQYF. The CDR3 nucleotides read TGTGCCAGCAGTCATGCAGGGGGCCTAGTGTATGCAGATACGCAGTATTTT.

There are a few counts of this clonotype. The chain combines TRBV27 with TRBJ2-1, with 12 positions matching TRBD2. The CDR3 covers 16 residues. The V gene end was trimmed by 4 bases and the J gene end by 3 bases; junction bases not matched to a gene: 4. CDR1 and CDR2 from the germline V gene are MNHEY and SMNVEV (reference sequence). The chain's CDR3 is CASSSWTSGNYNEQFF. The CDR3 DNA is TGTGCCAGCAGTTCCTGGACTAGCGGGAACTACAATGAGCAGTTCTTC.

V gene TRBV29-1 combines with J gene TRBJ2-1; TRBD2 matches 8 bases. Germline trimming cut 3 bases from V and 3 bases from J; bases unmatched to any gene: 7. The CDR3 is 15 amino acids. Germline CDR1 is SQVTM and CDR2 is ANQGSEA. CDR3 in DNA: TGCAGCGTTGACGGAACTAGCGGTCACTACAATGAGCAGTTCTTC. It yields the protein CSVDGTSGHYNEQFF.

This clonotype was seen many times. J is TRBJ1-1 and V is TRBV28, with D possibly TRBD1 on 6 matching bases. The CDR3 is made up of 14 amino acids. CDR1 and CDR2 (germline): MDHEN, SYDVKM. Trimming took off 2 bases at V and 11 bases at J, with 18 bases between the two ends. CDR3 nucleotide sequence: TGTGCCAGCAGTTTAACCGCCGGGACAAGACAGGCTTTCTTT. It specifies CASSLTAGTRQAFF.

This clonotype came up many times. This chain joins TRBV7-2 and TRBJ2-1, with 13 nucleotides matching TRBD2. This CDR3 is built from 15 residues. Trimming at V came to 1 base and at J to 9 bases, leaving 3 bases not matched to a gene. CDR1 and CDR2 from the germline V gene are SGHTA and FQGNSA. The CDR3 reads CASSLGTSGRREQFF. CDR3 coding DNA: TGTGCCAGCAGCTTAGGGACTAGCGGGAGACGTGAGCAGTTCTTC.

This clonotype has ten or more counts. This rearrangement joins TRBV7-2 to TRBJ2-7; 8 nucleotides match TRBD2. J was trimmed by 4 bases and V by 6 bases; bases with no gene match: 8. The CDR3 has 14 residues. Germline-derived CDR1 and CDR2 are SGHTA and FQGNSA. The CDR3 nucleotides are TGTGCCAGCAGTCTAACTAGCGGCGGTTACGAGCAGTACTTC. This sequence encodes CASSLTSGGYEQYF. Together with reference TRBV7-2 and TRBJ2-7, the CDR3 gives the full variable domain: GAGVSQSPSNKVTEKGKDVELRCDPISGHTALYWYRQSLGQGLEFLIYFQGNSAPDKSGLPSDRFSAERTGGSVSTLTIQRTQQEDSAVYLCASSLTSGGYEQYFGPGTRLTVT.

This clonotype was seen ten or more times. The rearrangement uses TRBV3-1 and TRBJ2-7; 9 bases align to TRBD1. Germline V gene data show CDR1 as LGHDT and CDR2 as YNNKEL (reference sequence). This CDR3 region has 15 residues. Trimming removed 4 bases from V and 0 bases from J; junction bases left unmatched: 4. The CDR3 spells CASSPGQGPSYEQYF. The CDR3 nucleotides are TGTGCCAGCAGCCCCGGACAGGGGCCCTCCTACGAGCAGTACTTC.

There are a few counts of this clonotype. The chain carries TRBV27 and TRBJ1-4; D possibly corresponds to TRBD1 (5 bases). The V end lost 2 bases, the J end lost 7 bases, and 11 bases lay between the germline ends. Germline lookup yields CDR1 MNHEY and CDR2 SMNVEV (reference sequence). CDR3 size: 14 residues. The CDR3 DNA reads TGTGCCAGCAGTTTAACTGGGCAGGGTGAAAAACTGTTTTTT. Protein product: CASSLTGQGEKLFF.

This clonotype was observed many times. This rearrangement joins TRBV12-3 or TRBV12-4 to TRBJ2-7, with TRBD2 matching over 8 bases. Unmatched junction bases numbered 11, after V lost 8 bases and J lost 2 bases. CDR3 length: 15 amino acids. CDR3 nucleotides: TGTGCCAGCCTGGCCGGGACTAGTGATACCTACGAGCAGTACTTC. Translating it yields CASLAGTSDTYEQYF.

The rearrangement links TRBV7-9 to TRBJ2-2; the D gene is possibly TRBD1 (5 bases). The better agreement between TRBJ1-1 and the DNA end casts doubt on the J call. The CDR3 sequence is 11 residues long. CDR1 is SEHNR, CDR2 FQNEAQ, per germline (reference sequence). CDR3 amino acids: CASSSQGGAFF. Written as DNA, the CDR3 is TGTGCCAGCAGCTCGCAGGGAGGAGCTTTCTTT.